This TCR beta chain is drawn from a study of a mutant IDH1 vaccine in newly diagnosed glioma. The wider study: Most patients had received both radiotherapy and temozolomide, the prior options being radiotherapy, temozolomide, or both. Overall study findings and caveats: Vaccination induced immune responses in approximately 93% of patients. Pseudoprogression showed no apparent link to changes in top peripheral T cell clonotypes.

On this clone: What it binds is not known.

V lost 0 bases and J 7 bases, leaving 12 bases between the germline ends. There are 14 residues in the CDR3. Germline CDR1 and CDR2: LGHNA and YNFKEQ. The method was immunoSEQ multiplex PCR; TCRdb's version includes in-frame clones alone and lacks a portion of them. The table shows about 63,000 clones, with around 88% occurring only once. As to time point: baseline, week 1 (first vaccination visit). Treatment indicated: pre-vaccination baseline after standard-of-care therapy. The sequenced sample was peripheral blood mononuclear cells (PBMCs), obtained from a glioma patient treated with radiotherapy, temozolomide or both. This rearrangement joins TRBV4-2 to TRBJ1-2; D unclear. This receptor was obtained from a woman between 18 and 29 years old with glioma. Some clones in this sample may be carry-over from other donors' samples. CDR3: CASSQEAPAGGYTF. For the CDR3, the DNA is TGTGCCAGCAGCCAAGAAGCACCCGCGGGTGGCTACACCTTC.